This TCR beta chain was identified in a study of cytomegalovirus exposure and HLA in healthy donors. Note on this clone: The antigen is not known.

The V gene lost 2 bases and the J gene lost 0 bases, with 5 bases spanning the gap. In germline, CDR1 is MNHEY, CDR2 SMNVEV (reference sequence). This CDR3 region has 14 residues. The PCR used 60 Vbeta and 13 Jbeta primers. Generated by immunoSEQ multiplex PCR, the TCRdb table keeps only in-frame clones and is missing some. The sample consists of around 120,000 clones, around 80% of them appearing once. Whole-study results and caveats: Follow-up analysis later connected one missense variant in DCLRE1C with trimming of TCR beta V- and J-genes. Analysis was performed later, and it showed HLA-associated TCR beta chains to be more clonally expanded than equally common others.

Sample: PBMCs. This sequence originates from a female donor in good health and CMV-seropositive. The chain is built from TRBV27 and TRBJ1-5; D uncertain. CDR3 residues: CASSLAYSNQPQHF. The CDR3 nucleotides read TGTGCCAGCAGTTTAGCCTATAGCAATCAGCCCCAGCATTTT.